What follows are 11 T cell receptor beta chains derived from one specimen sequenced in a study of shared T cell receptors in the human thymus. Only in-frame clones appear in the TCRdb table, and some are missing; sequencing was by immunoSEQ multiplex PCR. Of hundreds of thousands of clones detected, 70% to 90% appear once; the ten largest clones hold roughly 0.01%. These data were likewise used in another study, on human thymus T cells.

The sequenced sample consisted of thymocytes. These receptors came from a girl under three years old with a congenital heart defect.

The CDR3 region has the DNA TGTGCCAGCAGCCGGGTCGCGCCAGGGGGGTCCTACGAGCAGTACTTC. Translation: CASSRVAPGGSYEQYF. The V and J genes are TRBV5-6 and TRBJ2-7, with a possible D match to TRBD1 (7 bases). Trimming took 4 bases from V and 1 from J, leaving 18 bases between them. The CDR3 is made up of 16 amino acids. Per germline, CDR1 SGHDT and CDR2 YYEEEE.

In regard to this clone: In the same sample, other DNA sequences code for this CDR3. The rearrangement uses TRBV7-9 and TRBJ1-2; D is ambiguous. The CDR3 is 13 residues long. Germline V gene sequence: CDR1 SEHNR, CDR2 FQNEAQ (reference sequence). Trimming stripped 1 base from V and 3 bases from J, with 6 bases between. The CDR3 region has the DNA TGTGCCAGCAGCTTAGGTACGGACTATGGCTACACCTTC. Protein: CASSLGTDYGYTF.

This chain joins TRBV5-1 and TRBJ1-2, with 8 bases matching TRBD1. From germline, CDR1 is SGHRS and CDR2 YFSETQ. The CDR3 runs 15 residues. The V and J ends lost 0 bases and 6 bases, in that order; junction bases with no gene match: 7. The CDR3 sequence: CASSLEYRGGNGYTF. In DNA form, the CDR3 reads TGCGCCAGCAGCTTGGAGTACAGGGGGGGCAATGGCTACACCTTC.

For this clone: An end of the junction differs from the germline gene, which may be a read error. The chain couples TRBV9 to TRBJ1-6; D gene unclear. The CDR3 totals 14 residues. Germline-derived CDR1 and CDR2 are SGDLS and YYNGEE. CDR3 amino acids: CASSVDRTNSPLHF. The CDR3 nucleotides read TGTGCCAGCAGCGTAGATAGGACTAATTCCCCCCTCCACTTT.

The J gene is TRBJ1-1, the V gene TRBV28, with 7 bases identical to TRBD1. Germline V gives CDR1 MDHEN, CDR2 SYDVKM. Trimming removed 6 bases from V and 6 bases from J; junction bases left unmatched: 7. The CDR3 runs 13 residues. CDR3 DNA: TGTGCCAGCAGGACAAGTCAGGGGGCTGAAGCTTTCTTT. This codes for CASRTSQGAEAFF.

The genes are TRBV7-2 and TRBJ2-5, with 7 bases matching TRBD2. V lost 5 bases, J lost 2 bases, and 8 bases stayed unmatched. CDR3 size: 15 residues. CDR1 is SGHTA and CDR2 is FQGNSA in the germline V gene. The CDR3 nucleotides read TGTGCCAGCAGCCCCCAGGGCGGGGGACAAGAGACCCAGTACTTC. It yields the protein CASSPQGGGQETQYF. Full variable domain (remainder filled in from reference TRBV7-2 and TRBJ2-5): GAGVSQSPSNKVTEKGKDVELRCDPISGHTALYWYRQSLGQGLEFLIYFQGNSAPDKSGLPSDRFSAERTGGSVSTLTIQRTQQEDSAVYLCASSPQGGGQETQYFGPGTRLLVL.

V and J are TRBV14 and TRBJ1-1; a weak D match, TRBD1 (6 bases). The CDR3 spans 18 residues. Trimming stripped 3 bases from V and 1 base from J, with 21 bases between. Germline CDR1 and CDR2: SGHDN and FVKESK. The CDR3 loop is CASSQSGVRFGRNTEAFF. The CDR3 DNA is TGTGCCAGCAGCCAGTCAGGGGTGAGGTTTGGCCGGAACACTGAAGCTTTCTTT.

The rearrangement uses TRBV2 and TRBJ2-7; D might be TRBD2 (5 bases). The CDR3 consists of 15 residues. Germline lookup yields CDR1 SNHLY and CDR2 FYNNEI. Trimming took 0 bases from V and 7 from J, leaving 16 bases between them. For the CDR3, the DNA is TGTGCCAGCAGTGAAGCGCGCGAGACCGAGGGAGAGCAGTACTTC. Translated: CASSEARETEGEQYF.

The rearrangement uses TRBV4-3 and TRBJ2-7, with 9 bases identical to TRBD1. CDR1 and CDR2 from the germline V gene are LGHNA and YSLEER. Germline trimming cut 3 bases from V and 5 bases from J; bases unmatched to any gene: 5. The CDR3 contains 14 residues. CDR3 amino acids: CASSQSRDRDEQYF. CDR3 in DNA: TGCGCCAGCAGCCAGTCCCGGGACAGGGACGAGCAGTACTTC.

The CDR3 region has the DNA TGTGCCATCAGAGGGGGACCTAGATCTTGCGAGCAGTACTTC. Amino acid sequence: CAIRGGPRSCEQYF. The gene calls are TRBV10-3 and TRBJ2-7, with D possibly being TRBD1 (6 bases). CDR1 and CDR2 from the germline V gene are ENHRY and SYGVKD. CDR3 length: 14 amino acids. V shed 6 bases and J shed 6 bases, with 18 bases lying between them.

The V and J genes are TRBV7-6 and TRBJ2-7, with a tentative D call TRBD1 (6 bases). The CDR3 consists of 15 residues. Germline loops: CDR1 SGHVS, CDR2 FNYEAQ. V was cut by 2 bases and J by 1 base, with 12 bases left in between. The CDR3 DNA follows: TGTGCCAGCAGCTTAAGCCCAGACAGGTCCTACGAGCAGTACTTC. Translated: CASSLSPDRSYEQYF. Filled out from reference TRBV7-6 and TRBJ2-7, the complete variable domain reads GAGVSQSPRYKVTKRGQDVALRCDPISGHVSLYWYRQALGQGPEFLTYFNYEAQQDKSGLPNDRFSAERPEGSISTLTIQRTEQRDSAMYRCASSLSPDRSYEQYFGPGTRLTVT.